The present TCR beta chain was sequenced within a study of PD-L1 blockade in urothelial cancer. Study-level background: About 85% of the roughly 30 patients comprised males who had bladder-origin urothelial cancer. In terms of prior chemotherapy, patients had received 0 to 3 regimens. Median T cell yield from blood was over 120,000.

V was cut by 3 bases and J by 2 bases, with 7 bases left in between. Germline lookup yields CDR1 SGHRS and CDR2 YFSETQ. CDR3 length: 13 amino acids. The method was immunoSEQ multiplex PCR; TCRdb's version includes in-frame clones alone and lacks a portion of them. The table has roughly 25,000 clones, roughly 83% seen once; the top ten hold 9.6%. The source was PBMCs, collected around atezolizumab (anti-PD-L1) treatment. The TCR was taken from a man between 70 and 80 years old with urothelial cancer. The chain recombines TRBV5-1 with TRBJ2-3; possibly TRBD2 for D (5 bases). The CDR3 nucleotides read TGCGCCAGCAGCTCGGGGATCACAGATACGCAGTATTTT. Encoded protein: CASSSGITDTQYF.